This passage covers 14 T cell receptor beta chains from one sample sequenced in a study of blood T cells in healthy people across ages. The use of a sample-barcoded 5' primer and a J-beta primer mix characterized a second PCR of roughly 6 to 12 cycles. A single record per CDR3 protein comes from TCRdb applying MiXCR to the 5' RACE reads. This sample has more than 650,000 distinct CDR3 sequences; 53% occur once, and the top ten carry roughly two fifths. Sequenced material: blood. The receptors derive from an older man in good health.

This clonotype was seen more than once but under ten times. The genes are TRBV3-1 and TRBJ2-3; tentatively, D is TRBD2 (6 bases). There are 13 residues in the CDR3. Germline values: CDR1 LGHDT, CDR2 YNNKEL (reference sequence). Trimming took 1 base from V and 6 from J, leaving 8 bases between them. In DNA form, the CDR3 reads TGTGCCAGCAGCCAAGCGGGAGTGGATACGCAGTATTTT. Translation: CASSQAGVDTQYF.

The count of this clonotype is one. The V gene is TRBV9, the J gene TRBJ2-5, with no clear D. The DNA end lines up better with TRBJ2-7; the J call may be wrong. This CDR3 has 15 amino acids. Germline CDR1 and CDR2: SGDLS and YYNGEE. In DNA form, the CDR3 reads TGTGCCAGCAGCGTAGGAAGCCAATCTTCCTACGAGCAGTACTTC. This translates into CASSVGSQSSYEQYF.

The J gene is TRBJ2-7, the V gene TRBV7-2; D possibly corresponds to TRBD2 (7 bases). Germline loops: CDR1 SGHTA, CDR2 FQGNSA. Deletions cut 5 bases from V and 2 bases from J, with 13 bases between. This CDR3 spans 14 amino acids. The chain's CDR3 is CASSQRGGPYEQYF. CDR3 in DNA: TGTGCCAGCAGCCAAAGGGGGGGCCCCTACGAGCAGTACTTC. The full variable domain, completed using reference TRBV7-2 and TRBJ2-7, is GAGVSQSPSNKVTEKGKDVELRCDPISGHTALYWYRQSLGQGLEFLIYFQGNSAPDKSGLPSDRFSAERTGGSVSTLTIQRTQQEDSAVYLCASSQRGGPYEQYFGPGTRLTVT.

This clonotype occurred once. This CDR3 reads CSVEGGVNEQYF. In nucleotides, the CDR3 is TGCAGCGTTGAAGGGGGGGTAAATGAGCAGTACTTC. The chain couples TRBV29-1 to TRBJ2-7; TRBD2 might be the D (6 bases). The CDR3 is made up of 12 amino acids. Germline CDR1 SQVTM, CDR2 ANQGSEA. Trimming took 1 base from V and 7 from J, leaving 11 bases between them.

V and J are TRBV6-6 and TRBJ2-7; 11 nucleotides line up with TRBD2. J gave up 3 bases and V 6 bases, and 4 bases lay outside the gene matches. CDR3 length: 14 amino acids. From germline, CDR1 is MNHNY and CDR2 SVGAGI (reference sequence). CDR3 DNA: TGTGCCAGCAGACGAGGGACTAGCGGCTACGAGCAGTACTTC. Protein sequence: CASRRGTSGYEQYF.

On this clonotype itself: A read error may explain this, as a much larger clone is one base away. The V gene is TRBV20-1, the J gene TRBJ2-7; D gene unclear. V lost 3 bases, J lost 3 bases, and 6 bases lay in between. Germline CDR1 DFQATT, CDR2 SNEGSKA (reference sequence). The CDR3 is 11 residues long. The CDR3 loop reads CSARSDYEQYF. For the CDR3, the DNA is TGCAGTGCTAGGAGTGACTACGAGCAGTACTTC.

V usage is TRBV7-2 and J usage is TRBJ2-3, with D possibly matching TRBD2 (5 bases). V was cut by 5 bases and J by 8 bases, with 14 bases left in between. CDR3 length: 13 residues. CDR1 is SGHTA and CDR2 is FQGNSA in the germline V gene. The CDR3 here is CASSPLRGATQYF. CDR3 bases: TGTGCCAGCAGCCCCCTTCGGGGTGCTACGCAGTATTTT.

This chain links TRBV9 with TRBJ1-2, with TRBD1 identical over 9 bases. The J segment lost 4 bases and the V segment lost 4 bases, leaving 5 bases of the junction unmatched. The CDR3 consists of 14 residues. CDR1 SGDLS and CDR2 YYNGEE come from the germline V gene. CDR3 region: CASSRETGGYGYTF. DNA for the CDR3: TGTGCCAGCAGCCGAGAGACAGGGGGCTATGGCTACACCTTC.

V usage is TRBV25-1 and J usage is TRBJ1-6, with D maybe TRBD1 (5 bases). CDR1 and CDR2 (germline): MGHDK, SYGVNS. V lost 8 bases and J lost 5, with 13 bases in between. The CDR3 consists of 14 residues. CDR3 sequence: CASSRGQDNSPLHF. The DNA for the CDR3 is TGTGCCAGCTCCCGGGGCCAGGATAATTCACCCCTCCACTTT.

This clonotype was detected only a few times. The chain uses TRBV6-1 and TRBJ2-4, with 7 bases aligning to TRBD1. The CDR3 covers 16 residues. Germline V CDR1 and CDR2: MNHNS, SASEGT. V dropped 3 bases and J dropped 1; count of bases not matched to a gene: 6. This CDR3 reads CASSERIQGAKNIQYF. The CDR3 DNA follows: TGTGCCAGCAGTGAGCGAATACAGGGGGCCAAAAACATTCAGTACTTC.

For this clonotype: At one end, the junction sequence differs from germline, possibly due to a read error. The gene calls are TRBV7-7 and TRBJ2-1; 12 bases are shared with TRBD2. The CDR3 extends over 15 amino acids. Germline CDR1 reads SSHAT; CDR2 reads FNYEAQ (reference sequence). CDR3 region: CASSRTSGVYNEQFF. CDR3 nucleotide sequence: TGTGCTAGCAGCAGGACTAGCGGGGTTTACAATGAGCAGTTCTTC. Using reference TRBV7-7 and TRBJ2-1 for the parts outside the CDR3, the full variable domain is GAGVSQSPRYKVTKRGQDVTLRCDPISSHATLYWYQQALGQGPEFLTYFNYEAQPDKSGLPSDRFSAERPEGSISTLTIQRTEQRDSAMYRCASSRTSGVYNEQFFGPGTRLTVL.

This clonotype turned up a few times. This sequence joins TRBV28 and TRBJ1-2; 9 bases agree with TRBD1. Germline V gene lookup returns CDR1 MDHEN and CDR2 SYDVKM. The CDR3 extends over 14 amino acids. V dropped 9 bases and J dropped 4; count of bases not matched to a gene: 9. CDR3 coding DNA: TGTGCCAGTCGTACCGGGACAGGGCCCTATGGCTACACCTTC. Its protein is CASRTGTGPYGYTF.

This clonotype came up a few times. The rearrangement links TRBV6-9 to TRBJ2-4; D ambiguous. The CDR3 loop spans 16 amino acids. CDR1 and CDR2 from the germline V gene are MNHGY and SVAAGI. V shed 7 bases and J shed 0 bases, with 16 bases lying between them. CDR3 DNA: TGTGCCAGCACCCCCCGGGCAGGTCTAGCCAAAAACATTCAGTACTTC. Translation gives CASTPRAGLAKNIQYF.

A single count supports this clonotype. V and J are TRBV11-1 and TRBJ2-1; TRBD1 might be the D (5 bases). The V gene lost 3 bases and the J gene lost 3 bases, with 15 bases spanning the gap. Germline loops: CDR1 SGHAT, CDR2 FQDESV (reference sequence). The CDR3 is made up of 16 amino acids. CDR3 sequence: CASSFKIRADYNEQFF. The DNA of the CDR3 is TGTGCCAGCAGCTTCAAAATCAGGGCAGACTACAATGAGCAGTTCTTC.